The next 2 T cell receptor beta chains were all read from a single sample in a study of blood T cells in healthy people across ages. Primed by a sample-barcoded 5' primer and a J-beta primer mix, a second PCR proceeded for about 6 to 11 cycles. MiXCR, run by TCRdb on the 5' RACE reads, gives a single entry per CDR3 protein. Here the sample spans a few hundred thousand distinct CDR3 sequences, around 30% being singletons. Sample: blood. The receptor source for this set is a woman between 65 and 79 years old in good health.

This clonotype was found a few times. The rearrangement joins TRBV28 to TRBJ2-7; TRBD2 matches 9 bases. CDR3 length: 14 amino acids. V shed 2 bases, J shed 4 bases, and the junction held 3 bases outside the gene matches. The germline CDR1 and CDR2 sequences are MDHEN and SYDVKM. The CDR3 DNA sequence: TGTGCCAGCAGTTTAGGGACTAGCTTGTACGAGCAGTACTTC. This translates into CASSLGTSLYEQYF.

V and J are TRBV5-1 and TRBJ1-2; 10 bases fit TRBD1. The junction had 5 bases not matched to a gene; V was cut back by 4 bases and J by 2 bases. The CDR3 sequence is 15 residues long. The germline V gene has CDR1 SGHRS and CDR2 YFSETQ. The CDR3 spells CASSNPGQGNYGYTF. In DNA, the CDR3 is TGCGCCAGCAGCAACCCGGGACAGGGGAACTATGGCTACACCTTC.